This T cell receptor (beta chain) comes out of a study of T-cell memory formation after mild COVID-19. Study-level background: Among the donors, TCR clusters were largely specific to each donor.

Germline V gene data show CDR1 as KGHSH and CDR2 as LQKENI. The CDR3 runs 16 residues. Trimming removed 0 bases at V and 4 bases at J, with 13 bases between. This clonotype was seen only a few times. Its antigen remains unknown. Findings and limits, study-wide: Certain responding clones were present in pre-infection memory, suggesting participation of cross-reactive memory. Clonal second-wave expansions that peaked on day 37 had unconfirmed SARS-CoV-2 specificity.

TCRdb redid the calling of the 5' RACE reads with MiXCR, one entry per CDR3 protein. The repertoire has more than 300,000 distinct CDR3 sequences, 14% of them found once; the top ten carry 21%. The receptor was isolated from a man between 18 and 35 years old who had mild COVID-19 (a few samples of this study predate the infection). Cell type and time point are not known. V gene TRBV18 combines with J gene TRBJ1-5, with a tentative D call TRBD1 (5 bases). Source material: PBMCs or a T cell subset sorted from them (not recorded which). This CDR3 reads CASSPPQGIGNQPQHF. The CDR3 DNA reads TGTGCCAGCTCACCACCGCAGGGTATTGGGAATCAGCCCCAGCATTTT.